These T cell receptor beta chains were read from a single sample in a study of neurological immune-mediated disorders. TCRdb re-analysed the 5' RACE reads in MiXCR, keeping a single row per CDR3 protein. The sample has roughly 48,000 distinct CDR3 sequences, about 25% seen once; the top ten hold roughly a quarter. Specimen: PBMCs. These receptors were obtained from a woman in her sixties or seventies in good health. The CDR3 runs from the conserved cysteine through the conserved F or W. D genes are given only for firm matches. Not every row has a clone size; where given, it reads once, few, many or a size class.

CDR3 DNA: TGTGCCAGCAGGGGAGATAACAATCAGCCCCAGCATTTT
CDR3 protein: CASRGDNNQPQHF
V gene: TRBV2
J gene: TRBJ1-5
clone size: NA
D gene: NA

CDR3 DNA: TGTGCCAGCAGCTCCGAGCGGGGGTCCGCAGGGACCCAGTACTTC
CDR3 protein: CASSSERGSAGTQYF
V gene: TRBV7-2
J gene: TRBJ2-5
clone size: NA
D gene: TRBD2

CDR3 DNA: TGCGCCAGCAGCTCGCTCCTGACTAGCGGGGAGCAGTTCTTC
CDR3 protein: CASSSLLTSGEQFF
V gene: TRBV5-1
J gene: TRBJ2-1
clone size: many
D gene: TRBD2

CDR3 DNA: TGTGCCAGCACTAGGTACACTGAAGCTTTCTTT
CDR3 protein: CASTRYTEAFF
V gene: TRBV12-3/TRBV12-4
J gene: TRBJ1-1
clone size: NA
D gene: NA

CDR3 DNA: TGCAGCGTTGAAGGTGGACTAGCGGGGGGCAACCAAGAGACCCAGTACTTC
CDR3 protein: CSVEGGLAGGNQETQYF
V gene: TRBV29-1
J gene: TRBJ2-5
clone size: few
D gene: TRBD2

CDR3 DNA: TGTGCCAGCAGCTCCCGGGCCAGCATGAACACTGAAGCTTTCTTT
CDR3 protein: CASSSRASMNTEAFF
V gene: TRBV7-2
J gene: TRBJ1-1
clone size: many
D gene: NA

CDR3 DNA: TGTGCCAGCAGTGATGATCGGGGCAATCAGCCCCAGCATTTT
CDR3 protein: CASSDDRGNQPQHF
V gene: TRBV2
J gene: TRBJ1-5
clone size: many
D gene: NA

CDR3 DNA: TGTGCCAGCAGCCAATGGACAGGCCTGAACACTGAAGCTTTCTTT
CDR3 protein: CASSQWTGLNTEAFF
V gene: TRBV7-6
J gene: TRBJ1-1
clone size: NA
D gene: TRBD1

CDR3 DNA: TGCAGTGCTAGAGGGGGGGGGGATAGCAATCAGCCCCAGCATTTT
CDR3 protein: CSARGGGDSNQPQHF
V gene: TRBV20-1
J gene: TRBJ1-5
clone size: many
D gene: NA

CDR3 DNA: TGTGCCAGCAGCTTATTTGGGGGTGGGACTGAAGCTTTCTTT
CDR3 protein: CASSLFGGGTEAFF
V gene: TRBV7-3
J gene: TRBJ1-1
clone size: NA
D gene: NA

CDR3 DNA: TGCGCCAGCAGCCCCCGGGAGGGACAGGGGGCGCCCGAAGCTTTCTTT
CDR3 protein: CASSPREGQGAPEAFF
V gene: TRBV5-1
J gene: TRBJ1-1
clone size: NA
D gene: TRBD1

CDR3 DNA: TGTGCCAGCAGTTGGGCGCCTCGGGGATACAATGAGCAGTTCTTC
CDR3 protein: CASSWAPRGYNEQFF
V gene: TRBV2
J gene: TRBJ2-1
clone size: many
D gene: NA

CDR3 DNA: TGTGCCAGCAGCACGGGACTCCCCGGCGGCCTGTACTTC
CDR3 protein: CASSTGLPGGLYF
V gene: TRBV12-3/TRBV12-4
J gene: TRBJ2-7
clone size: NA
D gene: NA

CDR3 DNA: TGCGCCAGCAGGGTGGCCCAAAGTCGGACCGGGGAGCTGTTTTTT
CDR3 protein: CASRVAQSRTGELFF
V gene: TRBV5-1
J gene: TRBJ2-2
clone size: many
D gene: NA